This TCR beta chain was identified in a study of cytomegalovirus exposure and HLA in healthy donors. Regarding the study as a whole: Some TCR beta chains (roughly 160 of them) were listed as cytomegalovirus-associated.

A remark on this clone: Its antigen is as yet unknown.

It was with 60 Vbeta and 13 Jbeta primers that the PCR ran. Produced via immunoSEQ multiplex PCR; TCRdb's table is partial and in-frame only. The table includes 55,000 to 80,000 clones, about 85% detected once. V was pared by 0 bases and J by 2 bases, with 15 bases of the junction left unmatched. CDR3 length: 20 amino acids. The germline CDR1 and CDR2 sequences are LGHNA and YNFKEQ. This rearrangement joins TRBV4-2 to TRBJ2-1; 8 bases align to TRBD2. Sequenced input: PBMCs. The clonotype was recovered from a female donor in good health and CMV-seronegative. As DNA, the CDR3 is TGTGCCAGCAGCCAAGAATCTAATAGCGGGAACTCTAACCCCTACAATGAGCAGTTCTTC. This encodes CASSQESNSGNSNPYNEQFF.